The T cell receptor beta chain under discussion was sequenced for a study of T cells in Graves' hyperthyroidism and ophthalmopathy. In germline, CDR1 is ENHRY, CDR2 SYGVKD. V was shortened by 7 bases and J by 7 bases, with 14 bases between the two germline ends. The length of the CDR3 is 13 residues. Overall study findings and caveats: In the blood, most expanded thyroid clonotypes above 0.001 appeared as well.

On this clonotype: Antigen: not known.

Criteria for exclusion of patients were uncontrolled infection, other autoimmune disease, pregnancy or lactation. From RNA transcripts, TCR beta CDR3 regions were amplified. HTBI primers were used for first-round RT-PCR of the TCR CDR3. Via MiXCR, TCRdb re-called the multiplex PCR reads, giving one row per CDR3 protein. The table includes approximately 350,000 distinct CDR3 sequences, roughly 15% detected once. The source of this sequence is a woman in her fifties or sixties with Graves' ophthalmopathy. Sequencing was done on a sample of blood. The rearrangement uses TRBV10-3 and TRBJ2-1; D not resolved. In nucleotides, the CDR3 is TGTGCCATCAAATCCCCCTCAGGAAATGAGCAGTTCTTC. Protein: CAIKSPSGNEQFF.